What follows is one TCR beta chain and its context. What it recognizes is unknown. J gave up 0 bases and V 4 bases, and 11 bases lay outside the gene matches. Per germline, CDR1 SGHRS and CDR2 YFSETQ. CDR3 length equals 19 residues. This sample is drawn from a study of T-cell reconstitution after alpha-beta-depleted transplantation in children. Study results and caveats: Where some patients showed high TCRbeta diversity at day 60, it came from recipient T cells and thymic progenitors that had survived. Expanded graft clones, several hundred of them, were reportedly the source of alpha-beta T cells about two months after transplant. The main origin of T-cell counts and diversity one year after transplant was newly produced T cells.

During its preparation, the TCRbeta library received unique molecular identifiers. TCRdb redid the calling of the PCR reads with MiXCR, one entry per CDR3 protein. This sample yields about 980,000 distinct CDR3 sequences, of which roughly 31% are seen a single time; approximately 30% belongs to the top ten. V gene TRBV5-1 combines with J gene TRBJ2-6; 9 bases align to TRBD1. This TCR derives from a boy less than two years old who had a stem cell transplant for SCID, so the T cells may come from the graft donor. This specimen consisted of PBMCs, mostly from graft donor cells, obtained 360 days after TCRalphabeta/CD19-depleted stem cell transplant. For the CDR3, the DNA is TGCGCCAGCAGCATAAATCGACCGGGACAGGGCTCTGGGGCCAACGTCCTGACTTTC. Its protein product is CASSINRPGQGSGANVLTF.